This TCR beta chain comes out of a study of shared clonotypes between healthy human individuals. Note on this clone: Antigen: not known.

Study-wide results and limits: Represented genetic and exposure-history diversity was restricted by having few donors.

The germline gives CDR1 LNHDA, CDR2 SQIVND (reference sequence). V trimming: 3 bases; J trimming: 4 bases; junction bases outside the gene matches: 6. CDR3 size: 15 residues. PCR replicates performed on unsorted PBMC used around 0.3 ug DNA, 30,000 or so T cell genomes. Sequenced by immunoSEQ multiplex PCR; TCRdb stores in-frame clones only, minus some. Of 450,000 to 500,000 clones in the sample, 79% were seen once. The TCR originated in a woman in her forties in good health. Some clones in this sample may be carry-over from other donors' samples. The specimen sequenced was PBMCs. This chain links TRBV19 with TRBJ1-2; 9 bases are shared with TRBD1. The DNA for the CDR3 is TGTGCCAGTAGTATCGGACAGGGGTTCTCCTATGGCTACACCTTC. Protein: CASSIGQGFSYGYTF.